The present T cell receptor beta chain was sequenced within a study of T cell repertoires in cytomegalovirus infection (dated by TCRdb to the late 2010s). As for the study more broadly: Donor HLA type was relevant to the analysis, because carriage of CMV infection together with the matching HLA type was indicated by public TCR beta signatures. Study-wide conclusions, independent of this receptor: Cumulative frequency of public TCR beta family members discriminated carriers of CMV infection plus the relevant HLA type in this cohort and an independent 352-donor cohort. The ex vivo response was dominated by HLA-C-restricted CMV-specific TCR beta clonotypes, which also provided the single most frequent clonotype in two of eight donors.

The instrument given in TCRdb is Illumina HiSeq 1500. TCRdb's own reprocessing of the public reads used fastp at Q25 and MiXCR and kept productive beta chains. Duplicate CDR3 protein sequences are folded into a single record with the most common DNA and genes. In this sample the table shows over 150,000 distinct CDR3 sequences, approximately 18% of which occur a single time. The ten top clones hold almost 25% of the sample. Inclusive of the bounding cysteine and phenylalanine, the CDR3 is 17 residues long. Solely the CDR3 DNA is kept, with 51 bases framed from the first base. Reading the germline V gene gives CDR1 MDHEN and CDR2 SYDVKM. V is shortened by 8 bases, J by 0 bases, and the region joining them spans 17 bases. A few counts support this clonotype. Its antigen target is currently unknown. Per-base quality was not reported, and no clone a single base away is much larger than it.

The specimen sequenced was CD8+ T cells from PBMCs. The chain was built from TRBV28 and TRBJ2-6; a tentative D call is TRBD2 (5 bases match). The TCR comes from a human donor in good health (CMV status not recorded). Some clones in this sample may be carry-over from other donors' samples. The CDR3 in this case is CASAIGLAYSGANVLTF. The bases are TGTGCCAGCGCAATTGGGCTAGCCTACTCTGGGGCCAACGTCCTGACTTTC.